This T cell receptor (beta chain) is drawn from a study of T cell repertoires in cytomegalovirus infection. General observations from the study: Clonotype analysis showed dominance of the ex vivo response by HLA-C-restricted CMV-specific TCR beta clonotypes.

The CDR3 is made up of 15 amino acids. The germline CDR1 and CDR2 sequences are SGHAT and FQNNGV. V was pared by 5 bases and J by 5 bases, with 8 bases of the junction left unmatched. This clonotype occurred many times. What it recognizes is unknown. MiXCR, run by TCRdb on the reads, gives a single entry per CDR3 protein. The data contain 250,000 to 300,000 distinct CDR3 sequences, roughly 26% of them singletons. V gene TRBV11-2 combines with J gene TRBJ2-5; 10 positions agree with TRBD2. Sequencing was performed on PBMCs. This TCR was recovered from a human donor in good health (CMV status not recorded). Some clones in this sample may be carry-over from other donors' samples. The CDR3 here is CASSPGTSAFETQYF. DNA for the CDR3: TGTGCCAGCAGCCCCGGGACTAGCGCCTTCGAGACCCAGTACTTC.